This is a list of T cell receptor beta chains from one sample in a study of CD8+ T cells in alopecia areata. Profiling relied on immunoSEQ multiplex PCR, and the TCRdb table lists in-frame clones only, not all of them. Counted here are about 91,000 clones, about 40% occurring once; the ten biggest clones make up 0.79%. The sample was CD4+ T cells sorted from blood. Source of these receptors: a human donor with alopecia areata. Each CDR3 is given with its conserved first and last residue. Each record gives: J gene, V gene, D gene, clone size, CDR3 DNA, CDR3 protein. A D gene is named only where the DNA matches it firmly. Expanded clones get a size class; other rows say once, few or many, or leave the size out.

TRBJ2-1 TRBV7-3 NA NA TGTGCCAGCAGCTCCAATATTCTCACGGGGGCCGAGCAGTTCTTC CASSSNILTGAEQFF
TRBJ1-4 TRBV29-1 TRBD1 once TGCAGCGCTCTACCGGGACAGGGGAATGAAAAACTGTTTTTT CSALPGQGNEKLFF
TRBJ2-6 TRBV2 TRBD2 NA TGTGCCAGCAGTCTTACCCGGGACTATCTGACTTTC CASSLTRDYLTF
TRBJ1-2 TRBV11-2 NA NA TGTGCCAGCAGCTTAGCGCAGGGAAATGGCTACACCTTC CASSLAQGNGYTF
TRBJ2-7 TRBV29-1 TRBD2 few TGCAGCGCGGGACTAGCGGGGACCTACGAGCAGTACTTC CSAGLAGTYEQYF
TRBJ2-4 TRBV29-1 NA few TGCAGCGTTGAAGATGGGTCAGGGGATGACATTCAGTACTTC CSVEDGSGDDIQYF
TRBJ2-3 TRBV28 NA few TGTGCCAGCAGTACCCCGACAGATACGCAGTATTTT CASSTPTDTQYF
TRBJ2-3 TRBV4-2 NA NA TGTGCCAGCAGCCGAAGTGACAGCGATACGCAGTATTTT CASSRSDSDTQYF
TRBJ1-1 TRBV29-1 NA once TGCAGCGTTGAGAAGGTAATCGACACTGAAGCTTTCTTT CSVEKVIDTEAFF
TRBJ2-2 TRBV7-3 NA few TGTGCCAGCAGCTTAACAAGGAACACCGGGGAGCTGTTTTTT CASSLTRNTGELFF
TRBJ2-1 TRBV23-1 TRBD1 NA TGCGCCAGCCGCGCTCCATGGGACAGGGGGCGGTGGAATGAGCAGTTCTTC CASRAPWDRGRWNEQFF
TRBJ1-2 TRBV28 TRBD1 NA TGTGCCAGCAGTCCCATACCCGGACAGGGAGGTGGCTACACCTTC CASSPIPGQGGGYTF
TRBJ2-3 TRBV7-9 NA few TGTGCCAGCAGCTTATTCCGGGATACGCAGTATTTT CASSLFRDTQYF
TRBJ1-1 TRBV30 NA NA TGTGCCTGGAGTGTACGCTACAGGTCGGCTTTCTTT CAWSVRYRSAFF
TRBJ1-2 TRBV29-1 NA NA TGCAGCGTTGGAAATGGCTACACCTTC CSVGNGYTF
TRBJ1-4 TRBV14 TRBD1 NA TGTGCCAGCGGACAGGGCCCTAATGAAAAACTGTTTTTT CASGQGPNEKLFF
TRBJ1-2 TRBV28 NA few TGTGCCAGCAGTTCGCTTATCTACTATGGCTACACCTTC CASSSLIYYGYTF
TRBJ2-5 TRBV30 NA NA TGTGCCTGGAGTGTAATGGTTGAGCAGTACTTC CAWSVMVEQYF
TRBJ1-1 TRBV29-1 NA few TGCAGCGTTGCAACGGTGAACACTGAAGCTTTCTTT CSVATVNTEAFF
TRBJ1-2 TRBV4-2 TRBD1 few TGTGCCAGCAGCAACCTGGGACAGGGATATGGCTACACCTTC CASSNLGQGYGYTF
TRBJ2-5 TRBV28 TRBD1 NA TGTGCCAGCAGTTTACCGGGACAGGGTGGACAGACCCAGTACTTC CASSLPGQGGQTQYF
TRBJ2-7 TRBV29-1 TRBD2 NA TGCAGCGTTGTCGGCGGGGGTTACGAGCAGTACTTC CSVVGGGYEQYF
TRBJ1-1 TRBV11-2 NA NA TGTGCCAGCACCCGTTATATGGGGGCCCCAGAAGCTTTCTTT CASTRYMGAPEAFF
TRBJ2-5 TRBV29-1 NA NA TGCAGCGTTGTGTCGGGGGCGGTAGAGACCCAGTACTTC CSVVSGAVETQYF
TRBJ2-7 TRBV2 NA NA TGTGCCAGCAGTGATGTGGTTTACGAGCAGTACTTC CASSDVVYEQYF
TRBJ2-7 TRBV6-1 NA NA TGTGCCAGCAGTGTTCAGATCTACGAGCAGTACTTC CASSVQIYEQYF
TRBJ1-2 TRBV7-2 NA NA TGTGCCAGCAGCTTAGGGGACGGCTACACCTTC CASSLGDGYTF
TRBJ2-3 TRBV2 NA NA TGTGCCAGCACCCCTACTGATATCACAGATACGCAGTATTTT CASTPTDITDTQYF
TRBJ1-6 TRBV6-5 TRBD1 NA TGTGCCAGCAGTTACTTGGGACAGGGCGGGTCACCCCTCCACTTT CASSYLGQGGSPLHF
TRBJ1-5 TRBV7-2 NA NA TGTGCCAGCAGCTTAGTACGCGAGCAGCCCCAGCATTTT CASSLVREQPQHF
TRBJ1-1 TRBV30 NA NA TGTGCCTGGAGCGCTACGACAGGGAACACTGAAGCTTTCTTT CAWSATTGNTEAFF
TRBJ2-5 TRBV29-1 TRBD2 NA TGCAGCTCAGCTAGCGGGAGACGAGAGACCCAGTACTTC CSSASGRRETQYF
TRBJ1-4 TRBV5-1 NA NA TGCGCCAGCAGCTCGAACGCTGACGAAAAACTGTTTTTT CASSSNADEKLFF
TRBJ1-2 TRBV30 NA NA TGTGCCTGGAGTGTGTCCAGCTATGGCTACACCTTC CAWSVSSYGYTF
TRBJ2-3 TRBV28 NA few TGTGCCAGCAGTTTATCCCATGGGACAACTCAGGGAGCAGATACGCAGTATTTT CASSLSHGTTQGADTQYF
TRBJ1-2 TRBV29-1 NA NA TGCAGCGTTGGGCAGATACATAACTATGGCTACACCTTC CSVGQIHNYGYTF
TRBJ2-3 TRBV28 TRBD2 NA TGTGCCAGCACTGCGGGGGGCACAGATACGCAGTATTTT CASTAGGTDTQYF
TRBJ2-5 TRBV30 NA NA TGTGCCTGCGGGGGAGCCGGGCGGGAGACCCAGTACTTC CACGGAGRETQYF
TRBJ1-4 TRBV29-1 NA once TGCAGCGTTGAGTCTAATGAAAAACTGTTTTTT CSVESNEKLFF
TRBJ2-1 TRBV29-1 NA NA TGCAGCGTTTTTTACGGGACCTCCTACAATGAGCAGTTCTTC CSVFYGTSYNEQFF
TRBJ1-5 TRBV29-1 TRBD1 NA TGCAGCGTGGGGACAGGGAGAGATCAGCCCCAGCATTTT CSVGTGRDQPQHF
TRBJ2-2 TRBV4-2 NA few TGTGCCAGCAGCCAAGAAAGAATCGGGAGCGCGAACACCGGGGAGCTGTTTTTT CASSQERIGSANTGELFF
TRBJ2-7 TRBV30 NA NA TGTGCCGGGGGGCTAAGTCACGCCGAGCAGTACTTC CAGGLSHAEQYF
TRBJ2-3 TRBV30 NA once TGTGCCTGGAGCGGAATCAGGGAAATCCCAGATACGCAGTATTTT CAWSGIREIPDTQYF
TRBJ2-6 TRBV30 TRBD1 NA TGTGCCTCGGGGCGGAGGACAGGGGGCGCTGGGGCCAACGTCCTGACTTTC CASGRRTGGAGANVLTF
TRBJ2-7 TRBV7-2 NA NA TGTGCCAGCAGCTCCCGACTAGTTCAGGGCGAGCAGTACTTC CASSSRLVQGEQYF
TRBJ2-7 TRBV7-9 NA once TGTGCCAGCAGCGTTGGTCAACTGTACGAGCAGTACTTC CASSVGQLYEQYF
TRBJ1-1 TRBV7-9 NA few TGTGCCAGCAGCCTGGGACAAGTGAACACTGAAGCTTTCTTT CASSLGQVNTEAFF
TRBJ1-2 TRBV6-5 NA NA TGTGCCAGCAGTCCTGACAGGCTCTATGGCTACACCTTC CASSPDRLYGYTF
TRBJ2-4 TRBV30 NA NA TGTGCCTGGAGTCTAAGGGCAGTGGATCACTTAGCCAAAAACATTCAGTACTTC CAWSLRAVDHLAKNIQYF
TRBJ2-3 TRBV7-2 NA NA TGTGCCAGCAGCTCTCTTAAGGCAGGCACAGATACGCAGTATTTT CASSSLKAGTDTQYF
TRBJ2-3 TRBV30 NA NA TGTGCCTGGAGTGTACGGCTGCATAGCGATACGCAGTATTTT CAWSVRLHSDTQYF
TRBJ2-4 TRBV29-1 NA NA TGCAGCGTTGAGGAGGGAGGATGGAAAAACATTCAGTACTTC CSVEEGGWKNIQYF
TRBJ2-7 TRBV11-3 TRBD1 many TGTGCCAGCAGCCCCACAGGGGGTCTGTACGAGCAGTACTTC CASSPTGGLYEQYF
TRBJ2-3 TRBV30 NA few TGTGCCTGGAGGCCGTTCGACGGTAGCACAGATACGCAGTATTTT CAWRPFDGSTDTQYF